This passage covers 3 T cell receptor beta chains from one sample sequenced in a study of T cells of healthy individuals. From the 5' RACE reads, TCRdb called clonotypes with MiXCR, one entry per CDR3 protein. The sample includes about 60,000 distinct CDR3 sequences, about a sixth seen only once; the top ten take around 4.7%. These receptors were obtained from a human donor in good health.

This clonotype was seen repeatedly, ten times or more. CDR3 protein: CASSLALGAEAFF. The CDR3 DNA reads TGTGCCAGCAGCTTAGCTCTGGGGGCTGAAGCTTTCTTT. The V gene is TRBV11-1, the J gene TRBJ1-1; D might be TRBD1 (5 bases). V was cut by 0 bases and J by 6 bases, with 8 bases left in between. Germline CDR1 SGHAT, CDR2 FQDESV (reference sequence). The CDR3 length is 13 residues.

This clonotype occurred a few times. This rearrangement joins TRBV5-1 to TRBJ1-4; tentative D call: TRBD1 (6 bases). Germline CDR1 and CDR2: SGHRS and YFSETQ. Trimming removed 2 bases from V and 0 bases from J, with 14 bases in between. This CDR3 comprises 17 residues. CDR3 DNA: TGCGCCAGCAGCTTATCCGGACAGTTAGCAACTAATGAAAAACTGTTTTTT. It codes for CASSLSGQLATNEKLFF.

This clonotype was counted many times. The CDR3 nucleotides read TGTGCCAGCAGCTTACGGGGAACTAATGAAAAACTGTTTTTT. Its translation: CASSLRGTNEKLFF. V is TRBV7-9 and J is TRBJ1-4; D unresolved. V was trimmed by 2 bases and J by 1 base, leaving 5 bases between them. The CDR3 loop spans 14 amino acids. Germline V gene sequence: CDR1 SEHNR, CDR2 FQNEAQ (reference sequence).